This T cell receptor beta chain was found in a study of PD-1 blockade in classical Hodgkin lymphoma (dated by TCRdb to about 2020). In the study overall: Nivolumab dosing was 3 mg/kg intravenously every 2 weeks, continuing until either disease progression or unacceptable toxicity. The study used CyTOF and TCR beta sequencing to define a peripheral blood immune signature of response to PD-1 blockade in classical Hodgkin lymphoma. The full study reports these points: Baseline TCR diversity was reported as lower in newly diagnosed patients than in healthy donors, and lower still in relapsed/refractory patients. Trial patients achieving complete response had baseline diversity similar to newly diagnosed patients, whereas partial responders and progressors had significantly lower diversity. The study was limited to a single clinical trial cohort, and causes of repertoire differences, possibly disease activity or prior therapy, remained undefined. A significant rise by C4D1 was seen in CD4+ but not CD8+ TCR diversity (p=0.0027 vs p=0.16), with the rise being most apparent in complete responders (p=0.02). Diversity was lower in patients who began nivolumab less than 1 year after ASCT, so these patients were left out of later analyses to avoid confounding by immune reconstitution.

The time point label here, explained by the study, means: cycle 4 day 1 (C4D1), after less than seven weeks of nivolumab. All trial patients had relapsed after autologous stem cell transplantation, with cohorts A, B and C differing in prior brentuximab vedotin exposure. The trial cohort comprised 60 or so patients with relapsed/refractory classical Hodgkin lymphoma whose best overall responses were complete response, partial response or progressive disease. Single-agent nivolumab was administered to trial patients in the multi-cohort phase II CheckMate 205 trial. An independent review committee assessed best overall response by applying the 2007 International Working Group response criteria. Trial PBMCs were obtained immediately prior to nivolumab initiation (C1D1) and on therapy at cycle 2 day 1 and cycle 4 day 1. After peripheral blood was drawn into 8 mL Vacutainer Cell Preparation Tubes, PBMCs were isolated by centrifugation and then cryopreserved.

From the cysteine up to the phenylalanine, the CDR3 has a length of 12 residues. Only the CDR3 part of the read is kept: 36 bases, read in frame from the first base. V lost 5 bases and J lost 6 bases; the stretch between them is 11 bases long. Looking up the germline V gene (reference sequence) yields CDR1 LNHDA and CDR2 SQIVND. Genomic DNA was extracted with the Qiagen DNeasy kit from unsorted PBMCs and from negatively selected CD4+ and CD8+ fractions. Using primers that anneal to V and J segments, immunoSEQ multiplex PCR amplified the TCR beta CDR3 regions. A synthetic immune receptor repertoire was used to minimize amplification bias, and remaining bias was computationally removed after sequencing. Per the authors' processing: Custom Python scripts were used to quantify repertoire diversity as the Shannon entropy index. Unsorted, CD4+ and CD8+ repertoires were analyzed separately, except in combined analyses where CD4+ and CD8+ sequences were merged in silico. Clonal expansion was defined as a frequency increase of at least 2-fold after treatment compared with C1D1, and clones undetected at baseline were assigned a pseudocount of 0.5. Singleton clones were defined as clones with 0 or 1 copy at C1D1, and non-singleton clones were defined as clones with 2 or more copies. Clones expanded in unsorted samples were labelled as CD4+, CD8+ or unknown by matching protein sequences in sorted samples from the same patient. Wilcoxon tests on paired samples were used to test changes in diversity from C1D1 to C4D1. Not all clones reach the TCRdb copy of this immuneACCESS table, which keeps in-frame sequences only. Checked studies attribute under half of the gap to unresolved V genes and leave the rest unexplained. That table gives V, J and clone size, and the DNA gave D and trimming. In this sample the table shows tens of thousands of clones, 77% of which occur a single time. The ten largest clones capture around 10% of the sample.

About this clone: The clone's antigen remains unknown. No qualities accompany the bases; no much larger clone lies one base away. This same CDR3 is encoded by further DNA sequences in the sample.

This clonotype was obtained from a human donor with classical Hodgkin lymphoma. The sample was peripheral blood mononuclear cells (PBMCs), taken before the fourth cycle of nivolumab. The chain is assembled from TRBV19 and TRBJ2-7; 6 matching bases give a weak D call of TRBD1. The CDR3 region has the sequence CASSPTRGEQYF. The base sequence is TGTGCCAGTAGTCCGACCAGGGGCGAGCAGTACTTC.